This T cell receptor beta chain came from a study of radiotherapy plus CTLA-4 blockade in lung cancer. Measured with immunoSEQ multiplex PCR; TCRdb has only the in-frame clones, and not every one. There are fewer than 95,000 clones in the sample; roughly 80% occur only once, and around 0.9% lies in the top ten. The sample holds one count of this clone. Germline V gene data show CDR1 as KGHSH and CDR2 as LQKENI. The J segment lost 4 bases and the V segment lost 2 bases, leaving 10 bases of the junction unmatched. CDR3 length: 18 residues. This receptor was obtained from a human donor with non-small cell lung cancer who had stable disease on radiotherapy plus ipilimumab. This chain joins TRBV18 and TRBJ2-2, with 10 bases lining up with TRBD2. The sequenced sample was peripheral blood, obtained from a patient treated with radiotherapy plus ipilimumab. DNA for the CDR3: TGTGCCAGCTCACCATACGGAGCGGGGGGGCCGAGCACCGGGGAGCTGTTTTTT. Translated, it gives CASSPYGAGGPSTGELFF.